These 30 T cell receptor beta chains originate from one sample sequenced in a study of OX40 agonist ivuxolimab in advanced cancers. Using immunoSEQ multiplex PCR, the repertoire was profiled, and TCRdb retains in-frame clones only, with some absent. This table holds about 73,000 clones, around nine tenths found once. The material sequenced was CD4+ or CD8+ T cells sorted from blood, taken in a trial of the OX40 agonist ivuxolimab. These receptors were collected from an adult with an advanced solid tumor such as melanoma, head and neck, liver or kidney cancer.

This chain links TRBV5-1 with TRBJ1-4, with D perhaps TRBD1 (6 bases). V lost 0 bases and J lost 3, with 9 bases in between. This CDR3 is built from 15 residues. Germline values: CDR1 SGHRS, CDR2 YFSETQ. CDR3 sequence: CASSLDRVPNEKLFF. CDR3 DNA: TGCGCCAGCAGCTTGGACAGGGTTCCTAATGAAAAACTGTTTTTT.

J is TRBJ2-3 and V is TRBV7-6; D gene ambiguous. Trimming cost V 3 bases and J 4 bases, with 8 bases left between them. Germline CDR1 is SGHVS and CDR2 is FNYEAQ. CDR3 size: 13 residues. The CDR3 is CASSLVRADTQYF. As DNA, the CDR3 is TGTGCCAGCAGCTTGGTTAGGGCAGATACGCAGTATTTT.

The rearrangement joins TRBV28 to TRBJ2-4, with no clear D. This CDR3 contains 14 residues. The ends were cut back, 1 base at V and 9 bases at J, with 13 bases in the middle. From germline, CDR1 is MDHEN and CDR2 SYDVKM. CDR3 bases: TGTGCCAGCAGTTTATCGGGCCTCGCCGGCATTCAGTACTTC. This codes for CASSLSGLAGIQYF.

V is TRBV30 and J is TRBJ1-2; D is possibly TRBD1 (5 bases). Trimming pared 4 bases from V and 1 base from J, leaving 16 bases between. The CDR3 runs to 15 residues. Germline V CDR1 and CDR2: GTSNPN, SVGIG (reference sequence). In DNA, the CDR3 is TGTGCCTGGACGGAAGGGGCGAACCTTAACTATGGCTACACCTTC. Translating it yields CAWTEGANLNYGYTF.

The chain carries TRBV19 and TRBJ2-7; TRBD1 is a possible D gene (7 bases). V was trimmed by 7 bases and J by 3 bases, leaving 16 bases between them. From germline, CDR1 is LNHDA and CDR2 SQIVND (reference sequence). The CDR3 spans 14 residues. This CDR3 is CASTRQGGGYEQYF. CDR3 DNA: TGTGCCAGTACCCGACAGGGAGGAGGCTACGAGCAGTACTTC.

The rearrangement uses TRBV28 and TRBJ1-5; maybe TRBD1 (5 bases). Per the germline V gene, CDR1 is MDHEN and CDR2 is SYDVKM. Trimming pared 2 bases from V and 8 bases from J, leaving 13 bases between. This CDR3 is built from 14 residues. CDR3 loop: CASSLRGASEPQHF. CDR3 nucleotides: TGTGCCAGCAGTTTACGCGGGGCGTCGGAGCCCCAGCATTTT.

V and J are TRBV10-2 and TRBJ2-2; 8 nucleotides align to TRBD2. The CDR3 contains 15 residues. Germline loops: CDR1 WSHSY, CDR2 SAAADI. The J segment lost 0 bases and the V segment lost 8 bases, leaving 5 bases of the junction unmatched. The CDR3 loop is CASLTGGANTGELFF. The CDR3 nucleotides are TGCGCCAGCTTGACGGGGGGGGCGAACACCGGGGAGCTGTTTTTT.

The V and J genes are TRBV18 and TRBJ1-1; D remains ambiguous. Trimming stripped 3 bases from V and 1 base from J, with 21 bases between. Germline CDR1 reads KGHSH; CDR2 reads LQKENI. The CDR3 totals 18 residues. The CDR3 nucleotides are TGTGCCAGCTCACCGGTCTCGGTCCGTCGGCTCCAGAACACTGAAGCTTTCTTT. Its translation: CASSPVSVRRLQNTEAFF. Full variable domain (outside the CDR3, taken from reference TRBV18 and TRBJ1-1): NAGVMQNPRHLVRRRGQEARLRCSPMKGHSHVYWYRQLPEEGLKFMVYLQKENIIDESGMPKERFSAEFPKEGPSILRIQQVVRGDSAAYFCASSPVSVRRLQNTEAFFGQGTRLTVV.

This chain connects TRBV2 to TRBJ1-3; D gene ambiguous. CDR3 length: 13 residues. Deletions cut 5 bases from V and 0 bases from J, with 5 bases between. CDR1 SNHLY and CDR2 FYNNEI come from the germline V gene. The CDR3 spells CASSSSSGNTIYF. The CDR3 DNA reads TGTGCCAGCAGTTCAAGCTCTGGAAACACCATATATTTT.

CDR3 residues: CASSPQGSQETQYF. The DNA for the CDR3 is TGCGCCAGCAGCCCACAGGGGTCCCAAGAGACCCAGTACTTC. The chain employs TRBV4-1 and TRBJ2-5; 7 bases match TRBD1. The ends lost 4 bases at V and 1 base at J; junction bases unmatched: 3. CDR3 length equals 14 residues. The germline CDR1 and CDR2 sequences are MGHRA and YSYEKL.

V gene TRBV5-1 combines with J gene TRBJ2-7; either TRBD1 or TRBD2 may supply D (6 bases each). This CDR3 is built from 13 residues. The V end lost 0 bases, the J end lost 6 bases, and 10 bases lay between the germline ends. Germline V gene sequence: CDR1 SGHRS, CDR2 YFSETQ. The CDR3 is CASSLEKGGEQYF. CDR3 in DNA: TGCGCCAGCAGCTTGGAAAAGGGGGGCGAGCAGTACTTC.

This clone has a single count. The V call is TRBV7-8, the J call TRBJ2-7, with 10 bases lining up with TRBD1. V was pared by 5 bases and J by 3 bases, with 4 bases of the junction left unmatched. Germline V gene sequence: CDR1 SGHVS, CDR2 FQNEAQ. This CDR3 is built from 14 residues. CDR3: CASSPRTGGYEQYF. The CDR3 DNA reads TGTGCCAGCAGCCCCCGGACAGGGGGCTACGAGCAGTACTTC.

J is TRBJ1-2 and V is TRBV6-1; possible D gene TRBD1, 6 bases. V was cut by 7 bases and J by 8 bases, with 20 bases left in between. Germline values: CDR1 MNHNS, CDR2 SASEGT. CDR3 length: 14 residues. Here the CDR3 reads CASTGTQGLGGYTF. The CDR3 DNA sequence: TGTGCCAGCACTGGGACTCAGGGGTTAGGAGGCTACACCTTC.

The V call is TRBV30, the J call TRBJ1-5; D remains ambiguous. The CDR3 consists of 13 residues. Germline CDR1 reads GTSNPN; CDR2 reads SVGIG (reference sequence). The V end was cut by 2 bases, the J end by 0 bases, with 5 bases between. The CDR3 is CAWSKDSNQPQHF. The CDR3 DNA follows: TGTGCCTGGAGTAAGGATAGCAATCAGCCCCAGCATTTT.

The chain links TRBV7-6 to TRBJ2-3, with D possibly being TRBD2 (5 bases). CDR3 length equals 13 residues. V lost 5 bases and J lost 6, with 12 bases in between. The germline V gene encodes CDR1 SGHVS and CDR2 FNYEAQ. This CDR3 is CASSGYTGDTQYF. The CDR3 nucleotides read TGTGCCAGCAGCGGCTATACGGGGGATACGCAGTATTTT.

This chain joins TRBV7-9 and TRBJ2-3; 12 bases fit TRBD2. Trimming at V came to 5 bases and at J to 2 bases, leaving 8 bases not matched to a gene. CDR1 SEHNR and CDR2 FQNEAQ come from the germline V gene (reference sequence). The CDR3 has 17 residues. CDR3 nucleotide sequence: TGTGCCAGCAGCCCGAGACTAGCGGGGGAAATCACAGATACGCAGTATTTT. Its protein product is CASSPRLAGEITDTQYF.

The CDR3 sequence: CAWTAGARREQYF. CDR3 DNA: TGTGCCTGGACCGCAGGGGCCCGTAGGGAGCAGTACTTC. J is TRBJ2-7 and V is TRBV30; tentatively, D is TRBD1 (6 bases). Trimming took 4 bases from V and 7 from J, leaving 17 bases between them. This CDR3 is 13 amino acids long. Looked up from germline, CDR1 is GTSNPN and CDR2 is SVGIG (reference sequence).

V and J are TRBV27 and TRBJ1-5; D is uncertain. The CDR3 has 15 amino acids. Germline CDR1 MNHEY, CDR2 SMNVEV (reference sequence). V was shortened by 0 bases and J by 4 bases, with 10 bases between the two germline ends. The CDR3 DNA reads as TGTGCCAGCAGTTTATCATCCCAGACAAATCAGCCCCAGCATTTT. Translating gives CASSLSSQTNQPQHF.

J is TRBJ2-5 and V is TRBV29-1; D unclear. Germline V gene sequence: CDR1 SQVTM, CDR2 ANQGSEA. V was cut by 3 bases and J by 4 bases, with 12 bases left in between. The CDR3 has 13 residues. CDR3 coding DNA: TGCAGCGTTGAGAAAGGGATTGGAGAGACCCAGTACTTC. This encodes CSVEKGIGETQYF.

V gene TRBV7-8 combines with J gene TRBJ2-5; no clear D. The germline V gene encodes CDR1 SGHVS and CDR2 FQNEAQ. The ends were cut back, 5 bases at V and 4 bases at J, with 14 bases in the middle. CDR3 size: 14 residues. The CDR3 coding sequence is TGTGCCAGCAGCCCAATCCCGAGGCCAGAGACCCAGTACTTC. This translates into CASSPIPRPETQYF.

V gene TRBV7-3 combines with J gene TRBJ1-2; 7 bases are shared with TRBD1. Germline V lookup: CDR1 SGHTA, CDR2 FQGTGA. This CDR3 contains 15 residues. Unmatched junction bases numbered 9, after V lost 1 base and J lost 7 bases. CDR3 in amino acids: CASSLNPGQYSGYTF. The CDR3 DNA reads TGTGCCAGCAGCTTAAACCCGGGACAGTATAGTGGCTACACCTTC.

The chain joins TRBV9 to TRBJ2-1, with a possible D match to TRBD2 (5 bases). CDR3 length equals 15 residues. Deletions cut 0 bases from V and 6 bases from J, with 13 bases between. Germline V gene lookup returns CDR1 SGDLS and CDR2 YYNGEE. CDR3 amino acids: CASSVAWPAGNEQFF. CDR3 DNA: TGTGCCAGCAGCGTAGCTTGGCCGGCGGGCAATGAGCAGTTCTTC.

CDR3 coding DNA: TGTGCCAGCAGTCCCCGGGGCACTAATTCACCCCTCCACTTT. Protein sequence: CASSPRGTNSPLHF. This rearrangement joins TRBV6-5 to TRBJ1-6; possible D gene TRBD1, 5 bases. Germline loops: CDR1 MNHEY, CDR2 SVGAGI. Deletions cut 5 bases from V and 6 bases from J, with 11 bases between. The CDR3 is 14 residues long.

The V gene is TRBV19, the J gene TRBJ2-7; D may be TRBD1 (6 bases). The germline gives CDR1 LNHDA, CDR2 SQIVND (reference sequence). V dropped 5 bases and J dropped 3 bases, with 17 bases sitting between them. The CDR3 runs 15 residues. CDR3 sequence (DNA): TGTGCCAGTAGTGCCTATACAGGGCTAGGCTACGAGCAGTACTTC. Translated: CASSAYTGLGYEQYF.

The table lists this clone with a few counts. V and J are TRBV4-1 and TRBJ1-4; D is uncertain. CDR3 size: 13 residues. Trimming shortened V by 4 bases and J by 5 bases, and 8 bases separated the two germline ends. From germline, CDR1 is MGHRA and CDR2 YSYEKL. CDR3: CASSRQTNEKLFF. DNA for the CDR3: TGCGCCAGCAGCCGCCAGACAAATGAAAAACTGTTTTTT.

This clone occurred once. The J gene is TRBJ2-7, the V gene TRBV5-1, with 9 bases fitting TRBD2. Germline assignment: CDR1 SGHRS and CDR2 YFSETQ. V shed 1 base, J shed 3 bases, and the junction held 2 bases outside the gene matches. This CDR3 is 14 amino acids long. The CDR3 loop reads CASSLQRGDYEQYF. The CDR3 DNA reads TGCGCCAGCAGCTTGCAGCGGGGGGACTACGAGCAGTACTTC.

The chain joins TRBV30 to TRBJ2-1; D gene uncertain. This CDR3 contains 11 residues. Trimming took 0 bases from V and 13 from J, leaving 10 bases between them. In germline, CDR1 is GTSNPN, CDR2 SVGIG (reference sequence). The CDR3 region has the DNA TGTGCCTGGAGTGTACATAACCTCCAGTTCTTC. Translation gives CAWSVHNLQFF.

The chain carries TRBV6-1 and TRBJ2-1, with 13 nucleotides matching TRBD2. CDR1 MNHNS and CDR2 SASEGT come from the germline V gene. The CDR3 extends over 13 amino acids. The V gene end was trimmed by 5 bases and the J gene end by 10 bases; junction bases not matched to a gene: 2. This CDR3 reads CASSTGLAGEQFF. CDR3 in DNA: TGTGCCAGCAGTACGGGACTAGCGGGAGAGCAGTTCTTC.

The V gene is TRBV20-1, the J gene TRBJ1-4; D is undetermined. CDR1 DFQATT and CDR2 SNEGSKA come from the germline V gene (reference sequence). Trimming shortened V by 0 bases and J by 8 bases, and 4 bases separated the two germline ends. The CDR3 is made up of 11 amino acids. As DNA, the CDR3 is TGCAGTGCTAGAGATTTGGAAAAACTGTTTTTT. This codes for CSARDLEKLFF.

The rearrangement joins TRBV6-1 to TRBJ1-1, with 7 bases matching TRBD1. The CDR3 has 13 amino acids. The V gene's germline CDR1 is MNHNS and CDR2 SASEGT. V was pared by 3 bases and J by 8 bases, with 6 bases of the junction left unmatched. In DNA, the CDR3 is TGTGCCAGCAGTGAGACAGGGACAAAGGAAGCTTTCTTT. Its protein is CASSETGTKEAFF.